The sequence of this TCR beta chain was determined in a study of blood T cells in healthy people across ages. Study-level findings and limits: More naive CD4+ cells and higher diversity were found in long-lived than in aged donors.

This CDR3 is built from 14 residues. Germline CDR1 and CDR2: SGHRS and YFSETQ. The second PCR ran roughly 6 to 12 cycles with a sample-barcoded 5' primer and J-beta primers. Every individual sample yielded 2.5 million or more paired-end reads (each containing CDR3). One entry per CDR3 protein results from TCRdb running MiXCR on the 5' RACE reads. The repertoire holds hundreds of thousands of distinct CDR3 sequences, 52% seen once, with roughly 14% in the top ten. In its sample, this clonotype was seen many times. The antigen is not known. The junction departs from the called germline gene at one end, perhaps through a read error.

The sequenced sample consisted of blood. This clonotype was obtained from a woman of 80 years or more in good health. The chain recombines TRBV5-1 with TRBJ2-3, with a weak D call TRBD2 (5 bases). The CDR3 DNA follows: TGTGCCAGCAGCTCATCCGGGGGCACAGATACGCAGTATTTT. Translating gives CASSSSGGTDTQYF.